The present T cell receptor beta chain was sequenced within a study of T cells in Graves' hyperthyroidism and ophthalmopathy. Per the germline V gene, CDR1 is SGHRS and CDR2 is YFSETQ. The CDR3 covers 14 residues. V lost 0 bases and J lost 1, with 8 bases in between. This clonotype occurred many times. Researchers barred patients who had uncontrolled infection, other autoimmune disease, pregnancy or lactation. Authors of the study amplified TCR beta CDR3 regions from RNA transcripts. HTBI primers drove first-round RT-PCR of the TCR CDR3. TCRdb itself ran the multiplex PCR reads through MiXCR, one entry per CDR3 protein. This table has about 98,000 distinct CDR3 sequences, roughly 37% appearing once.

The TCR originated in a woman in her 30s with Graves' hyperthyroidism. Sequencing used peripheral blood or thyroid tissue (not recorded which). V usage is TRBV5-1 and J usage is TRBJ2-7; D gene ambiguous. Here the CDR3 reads CASSLDGPSYEQYF. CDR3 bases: TGCGCCAGCAGCTTGGATGGCCCATCCTACGAGCAGTACTTC.